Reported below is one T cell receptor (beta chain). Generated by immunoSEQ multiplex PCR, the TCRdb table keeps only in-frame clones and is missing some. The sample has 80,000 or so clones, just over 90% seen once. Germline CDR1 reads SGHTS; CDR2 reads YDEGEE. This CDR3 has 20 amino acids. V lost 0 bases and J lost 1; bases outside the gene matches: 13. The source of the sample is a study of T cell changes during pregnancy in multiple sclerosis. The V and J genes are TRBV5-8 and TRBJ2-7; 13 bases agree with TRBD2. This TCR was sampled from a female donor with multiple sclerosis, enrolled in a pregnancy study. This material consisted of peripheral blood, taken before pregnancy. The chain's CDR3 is CASSLGTLLAGGPESYEQYF. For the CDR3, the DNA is TGTGCCAGCAGCTTGGGGACCCTACTAGCGGGAGGGCCGGAGTCCTACGAGCAGTACTTC.